One T cell receptor (beta chain) is described in this entry. This sample is part of a study of blood T cell repertoires in COVID-19. In the study overall: The study drew acute and convalescent COVID-19 samples from the United States, Italy and Spain.

The V and J ends lost 4 bases and 4 bases, in that order; junction bases with no gene match: 11. Per the germline V gene, CDR1 is SGHRS and CDR2 is YFSETQ. The CDR3 is 15 amino acids. Per the original methods: Nucleated cell counts were estimated from reference gene primer amplification. Generated by immunoSEQ multiplex PCR, the TCRdb table keeps only in-frame clones and is missing some. The DNA was the basis for D and trimming; V, J and clone size are from that table. The table has fewer than 250,000 clones, roughly 86% seen once. The origin of this receptor is a man aged 55 to 69 with acute or convalescent COVID-19. The sequencing input was peripheral blood. The chain links TRBV5-1 to TRBJ2-7; 7 bases are shared with TRBD1. The CDR3 DNA reads TGCGCCAGCAGCCCTGTGGGAGCAGGGGGTTACGAGCAGTACTTC. Translated: CASSPVGAGGYEQYF. Full variable domain (remainder filled in from reference TRBV5-1 and TRBJ2-7): KAGVTQTPRYLIKTRGQQVTLSCSPISGHRSVSWYQQTPGQGLQFLFEYFSETQRNKGNFPGRFSGRQFSNSRSEMNVSTLELGDSALYLCASSPVGAGGYEQYFGPGTRLTVT.